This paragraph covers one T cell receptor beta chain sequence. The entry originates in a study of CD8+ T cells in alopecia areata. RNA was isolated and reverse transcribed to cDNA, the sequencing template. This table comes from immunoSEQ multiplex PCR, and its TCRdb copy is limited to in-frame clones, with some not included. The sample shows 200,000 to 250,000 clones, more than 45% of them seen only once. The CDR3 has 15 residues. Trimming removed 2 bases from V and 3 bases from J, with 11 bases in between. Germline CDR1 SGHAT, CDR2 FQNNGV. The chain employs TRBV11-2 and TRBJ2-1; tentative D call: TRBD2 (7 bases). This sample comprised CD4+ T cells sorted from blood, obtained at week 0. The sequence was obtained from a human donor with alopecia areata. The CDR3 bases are TGTGCCAGCAGCTTACGGGGGGCTCGCTACAATGAGCAGTTCTTC. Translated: CASSLRGARYNEQFF.